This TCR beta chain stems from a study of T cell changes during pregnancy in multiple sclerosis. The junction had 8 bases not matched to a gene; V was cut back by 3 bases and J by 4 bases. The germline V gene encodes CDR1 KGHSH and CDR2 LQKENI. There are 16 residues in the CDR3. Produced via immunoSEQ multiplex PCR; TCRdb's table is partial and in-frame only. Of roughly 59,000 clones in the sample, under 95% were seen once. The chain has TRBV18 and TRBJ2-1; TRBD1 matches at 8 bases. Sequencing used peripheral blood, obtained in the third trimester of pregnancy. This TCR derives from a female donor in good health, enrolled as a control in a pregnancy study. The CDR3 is CASSPAGGAIYNEQFF. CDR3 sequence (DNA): TGTGCCAGCTCACCCGCAGGGGGCGCGATTTACAATGAGCAGTTCTTC.